This entry features one T cell receptor (beta chain) sequence. The entry originates in a study of identifying expanded T cells in peripheral blood. The assay was immunoSEQ multiplex PCR, and TCRdb's table has in-frame clones only and misses some. The table shows about 91,000 clones, with almost 90% occurring only once. V lost 2 bases to trimming and J lost 4 bases; unmatched junction nucleotides: 6. The germline V gene encodes CDR1 SGHVS and CDR2 FQNEAQ. The CDR3 spans 15 residues. V and J are TRBV7-8 and TRBJ2-5; 8 bases agree with TRBD1. The sample was blood. The receptor was derived from a person aged 18-69 years in good health. CDR3 in DNA: TGTGCCAGCAGCTTACGAGCAGGGACAGGAGAGACCCAGTACTTC. Translating it yields CASSLRAGTGETQYF.